This is a list of T cell receptor beta chains from one sample in a study of CD8+CD57+ T cells in acquired aplastic anemia. Each CDR3 protein gets one entry after TCRdb re-called the reads with MiXCR. The sample lists approximately 250,000 distinct CDR3 sequences; around 82% were seen once. Sequencing was carried out using sorted CD4+, CD8+, or CD8+CD57+ T cells (not recorded which) from PBMCs. The receptors stem from a human donor with aplastic anemia. Both conserved end residues are part of each CDR3. A D gene is named only where the DNA matches it firmly.

v_call d_call cdr3_aa
TRBV11-3 NA CASSIDRTAYNEQFF
TRBV7-2 NA CASSSRTNHNSPRYTF
TRBV20-1 NA CSADAGGSGNTIYF
TRBV7-2 TRBD2 CASSLAGLQDTQYF
TRBV20-1 NA CSAPTQGRYEQYF
TRBV7-8 NA CASSEVGGADNQEAFF
TRBV11-1 NA CASSLARRADTQYF
TRBV7-8 NA CASSLASSQETQYF
TRBV2 TRBD1 CATRTGGIYEQYF
TRBV7-3 NA CASSLSTGANSPLHF
TRBV7-2 NA CASSITSGADNDYFF
TRBV2 TRBD2 CASSDAGGPDPLYF
TRBV7-9 NA CASSLAGSYETHVF
TRBV25-1 NA CASSEDGQRMSPLHF